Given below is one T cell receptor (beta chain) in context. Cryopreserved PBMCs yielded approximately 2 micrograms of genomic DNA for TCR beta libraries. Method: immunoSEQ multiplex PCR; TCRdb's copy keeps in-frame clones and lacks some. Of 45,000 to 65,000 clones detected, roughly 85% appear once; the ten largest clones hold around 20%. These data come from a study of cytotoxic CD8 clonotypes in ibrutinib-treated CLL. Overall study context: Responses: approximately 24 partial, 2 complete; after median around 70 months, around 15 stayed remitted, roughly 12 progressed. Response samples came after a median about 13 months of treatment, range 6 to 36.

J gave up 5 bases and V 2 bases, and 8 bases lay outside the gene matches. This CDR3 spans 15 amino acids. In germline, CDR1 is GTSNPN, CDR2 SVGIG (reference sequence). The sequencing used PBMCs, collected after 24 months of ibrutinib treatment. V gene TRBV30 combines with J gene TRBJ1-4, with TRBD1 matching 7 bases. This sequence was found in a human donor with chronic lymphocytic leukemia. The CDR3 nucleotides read TGTGCCTGGAGTCTATACGCAGGGGGGAATGAAAAACTGTTTTTT. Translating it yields CAWSLYAGGNEKLFF.